These 29 T cell receptor beta chains originate from one sample sequenced in a study of T cells in Graves' hyperthyroidism and ophthalmopathy. Regions amplified from RNA transcripts were the TCR beta CDR3 regions. In the first-round RT-PCR of the TCR CDR3, the HTBI primer set was used. A single record per CDR3 protein comes from TCRdb applying MiXCR to the multiplex PCR reads. The sample lists 410,000 or so distinct CDR3 sequences; over 12% were seen once. Material for sequencing was blood. The receptors were sampled from a man aged 18 to 29 with Graves' ophthalmopathy.

This clonotype was recorded only once. The rearrangement links TRBV6-1 to TRBJ2-3; the D gene is possibly TRBD2 (6 bases). Germline V gene data show CDR1 as MNHNS and CDR2 as SASEGT. V was trimmed by 2 bases and J by 0 bases, leaving 9 bases between them. The CDR3 consists of 15 residues. The chain's CDR3 is CASSESRGSTDTQYF. Written as DNA, the CDR3 is TGTGCCAGCAGTGAATCTCGGGGGAGCACAGATACGCAGTATTTT.

This clonotype appeared many times. The V gene is TRBV29-1, the J gene TRBJ1-2; D gene ambiguous. With 4 bases removed from V and 4 bases from J, the gap between germline ends came to 13 bases. Germline V gives CDR1 SQVTM, CDR2 ANQGSEA. This CDR3 comprises 13 residues. The CDR3 protein is CSVGGSGLYGYTF. In DNA form, the CDR3 reads TGCAGCGTTGGAGGGTCTGGCCTCTATGGCTACACCTTC.

The chain has TRBV6-1 and TRBJ1-5; TRBD1 matches 9 bases. The trim removed 5 bases at V and 4 bases at J, leaving 6 bases unmatched. The germline V gene encodes CDR1 MNHNS and CDR2 SASEGT. The CDR3 length is 15 residues. CDR3 sequence (DNA): TGTGCCAGCAGTCCTCGGACAGGGGATAATCAGCCCCAGCATTTT. Encoded protein: CASSPRTGDNQPQHF.

This clonotype was counted ten times or more. The chain employs TRBV18 and TRBJ2-5, with a weak D call TRBD1 (6 bases). V lost 6 bases to trimming and J lost 1 base, with 12 bases between them. This CDR3 is 14 amino acids long. Looked up from germline, CDR1 is KGHSH and CDR2 is LQKENI. The CDR3 protein is CASSLQGFQETQYF. In DNA, the CDR3 is TGTGCCAGCTCGCTACAGGGTTTCCAAGAGACCCAGTACTTC.

The table lists this clonotype with a few counts. This CDR3 is CASSPAGTPGYEQFF. The CDR3 DNA sequence: TGTGCCAGCTCTCCCGCGGGGACCCCGGGATATGAGCAGTTCTTC. V is TRBV18 and J is TRBJ2-1, with TRBD2 as a possible D gene (6 bases). The germline CDR1 and CDR2 sequences are KGHSH and LQKENI. CDR3 size: 15 residues. The V and J ends lost 6 bases and 8 bases respectively, with 20 bases between them.

This clonotype appeared many times. The V gene is TRBV6-1, the J gene TRBJ1-4, with D perhaps matching TRBD1 (5 bases). This CDR3 is built from 15 residues. The germline V gene has CDR1 MNHNS and CDR2 SASEGT. V was cut by 3 bases and J by 5 bases, with 13 bases left in between. CDR3 nucleotides: TGTGCCAGCAGTGATTCGGGGGTGCTCAATGAAAAACTGTTTTTT. Protein product: CASSDSGVLNEKLFF.

This clonotype was detected ten times or more. The chain has TRBV6-5 and TRBJ2-2, with no clear D. Germline lookup yields CDR1 MNHEY and CDR2 SVGAGI. The CDR3 contains 17 residues. V shed 0 bases and J shed 0 bases, with 11 bases lying between them. The CDR3 nucleotides are TGTGCCAGCAGTTACTCCACTGGAACAGCGAACACCGGGGAGCTGTTTTTT. This translates into CASSYSTGTANTGELFF.

The chain employs TRBV9 and TRBJ2-3; 10 bases line up with TRBD2. Germline V lookup: CDR1 SGDLS, CDR2 YYNGEE. The CDR3 has 16 residues. V lost 0 bases, J lost 4 bases, and 5 bases stayed unmatched. The CDR3: CASSVVGTSVSDTQYF. CDR3 bases: TGTGCCAGCAGCGTAGTGGGGACTAGCGTTTCAGATACGCAGTATTTT.

This chain uses TRBV15 with TRBJ1-4; no firm D call. Trimming left V 0 bases short and J 7 bases short, with 3 bases between. The CDR3 has 12 residues. Looked up from germline, CDR1 is LNHNV and CDR2 is YYDKDF (reference sequence). The CDR3 DNA reads as TGTGCCACCAGCAGAGAGAGTGAAAAACTGTTTTTT. Protein sequence: CATSRESEKLFF.

This clonotype was counted a few times. The chain has TRBV9 and TRBJ2-5; TRBD2 might be the D (5 bases). The CDR3 is 15 amino acids. The ends were cut back, 4 bases at V and 3 bases at J, with 16 bases in the middle. Germline V gives CDR1 SGDLS, CDR2 YYNGEE. CDR3 sequence (DNA): TGTGCCAGCAGCATATCTAGCAGGTTTGAAGAGACCCAGTACTTC. Residues: CASSISSRFEETQYF.

The rearrangement links TRBV29-1 to TRBJ1-5, with D unclear. The ends were cut back, 6 bases at V and 7 bases at J, with 16 bases in the middle. Looked up from germline, CDR1 is SQVTM and CDR2 is ANQGSEA. The CDR3 sequence is 13 residues long. Written as DNA, the CDR3 is TGCAGCGTGGCACGGGATTCGGGGCAGCCCCAGCATTTT. Protein sequence: CSVARDSGQPQHF.

The chain uses TRBV19 and TRBJ2-7; TRBD1 agrees at 11 bases. The trim removed 4 bases at V and 4 bases at J, leaving 3 bases unmatched. Germline V CDR1 and CDR2: LNHDA, SQIVND (reference sequence). The CDR3 is made up of 14 amino acids. The CDR3, as DNA: TGTGCCAGTAGTAGGACAGGGGGCGCTTACGAGCAGTACTTC. It codes for CASSRTGGAYEQYF.

This clonotype was counted at least ten times. The genes are TRBV11-2 and TRBJ2-3; the D gene is possibly TRBD2 (6 bases). Trimming left V 3 bases short and J 0 bases short, with 13 bases between. Germline V gene data show CDR1 as SGHAT and CDR2 as FQNNGV. There are 16 residues in the CDR3. The CDR3 DNA is TGTGCCAGCAGCTTGTTTGGCGGGGCTAGCACAGATACGCAGTATTTT. Translation: CASSLFGGASTDTQYF.

This clonotype was observed many times. The rearrangement uses TRBV12-3 or TRBV12-4 and TRBJ2-4; 10 bases are shared with TRBD1. V was pared by 5 bases and J by 4 bases, with 5 bases of the junction left unmatched. The CDR3 is 15 amino acids. The CDR3: CASSKGQGRKNIQYF. In DNA, the CDR3 is TGTGCCAGCAGTAAGGGACAGGGGAGGAAAAACATTCAGTACTTC.

The chain links TRBV5-1 to TRBJ1-6; TRBD1 is a possible D gene (6 bases). The CDR3 loop spans 16 amino acids. V shed 1 base and J shed 1 base, with 9 bases lying between them. Germline assignment: CDR1 SGHRS and CDR2 YFSETQ. CDR3 bases: TGCGCCAGCAGCTTGACAGGGCAGTCCTATAATTCACCCCTCCACTTT. It yields the protein CASSLTGQSYNSPLHF.

This chain joins TRBV20-1 and TRBJ1-1; tentative D call: TRBD1 (5 bases). Trimming pared 1 base from V and 3 bases from J, leaving 12 bases between. Germline CDR1 and CDR2: DFQATT and SNEGSKA (reference sequence). The CDR3 is made up of 14 amino acids. The CDR3 coding sequence is TGCAGTGCTAGAGGGGACGGCATATACACTGAAGCTTTCTTT. Protein sequence: CSARGDGIYTEAFF.

This clonotype showed up many times. The chain joins TRBV2 to TRBJ2-6; D is unclear. Trimming pared 7 bases from V and 0 bases from J, leaving 13 bases between. The CDR3 contains 16 residues. Germline assignment: CDR1 SNHLY and CDR2 FYNNEI. The CDR3 sequence: CASTGLPFSGANVLTF. The DNA of the CDR3 is TGTGCCAGCACCGGGTTGCCTTTCTCTGGGGCCAACGTCCTGACTTTC.

CDR3 in DNA: TGTGCCAGTAGTATACAGGGAACACTCAATCAGCCCCAGCATTTT. As protein: CASSIQGTLNQPQHF. The chain couples TRBV19 to TRBJ1-5; possibly TRBD1 for D (5 bases). The CDR3 runs to 15 residues. Germline CDR1 reads LNHDA; CDR2 reads SQIVND (reference sequence). Trimming took off 2 bases at V and 3 bases at J, with 11 bases between the two ends.

Points on this clonotype: The junction departs from germline at one end; a sequencing error may be responsible. V is TRBV7-2 and J is TRBJ2-3; D may be TRBD1 (7 bases). Germline CDR1 and CDR2: SGHTA and FQGNSA. The CDR3 consists of 16 residues. CDR3 region: CASSLTSGGITETQYF. As DNA, the CDR3 is TGTGCCAGCAGCTTAACCTCAGGGGGGATAACAGAAACGCAGTATTTT.

The CDR3 DNA is TGTGCCAGCAGGGGGAGTTGGAATGAAAAACTGTTTTTT. This codes for CASRGSWNEKLFF. The chain has TRBV11-3 and TRBJ1-4, with unresolved D. This CDR3 contains 13 residues. V was clipped by 6 bases and J by 5 bases, with 10 bases between them. CDR1 and CDR2 (germline): SGHNT, YENEEA.

This clonotype was seen at least ten times. The chain has TRBV5-1 and TRBJ2-3; perhaps TRBD1 as D (5 bases). The CDR3 runs to 16 residues. Germline V gene data show CDR1 as SGHRS and CDR2 as YFSETQ. V lost 6 bases, J lost 6 bases, and 23 bases lay in between. The CDR3, as DNA: TGCGCCAGCAAGGTTGGACAAAGGATTCGATTGGATACGCAGTATTTT. It is translated as CASKVGQRIRLDTQYF.

This clonotype has at least ten counts. V usage is TRBV20-1 and J usage is TRBJ2-1, with TRBD2 matching over 10 bases. The CDR3 runs 15 residues. Trimming at V came to 6 bases and at J to 7 bases, leaving 12 bases not matched to a gene. Germline V lookup: CDR1 DFQATT, CDR2 SNEGSKA (reference sequence). The CDR3: CSAIRLAGAINEQFF. The CDR3 nucleotides are TGCAGTGCCATTCGTCTAGCGGGGGCTATTAATGAGCAGTTCTTC.

This clonotype was seen many times. This chain joins TRBV20-1 and TRBJ2-7, with TRBD1 matching 7 bases. V was clipped by 6 bases and J by 6 bases; unmatched bases: 14. Germline-derived CDR1 and CDR2 are DFQATT and SNEGSKA (reference sequence). CDR3 length: 14 amino acids. The CDR3 nucleotides are TGCAGTGCCCCGGGACGACAGGGATCCGGCGAGCAGTACTTC. Translated: CSAPGRQGSGEQYF.

The chain has TRBV5-4 and TRBJ2-7; tentatively, D is TRBD2 (6 bases). Trimming shortened V by 4 bases and J by 0 bases, and 14 bases separated the two germline ends. In germline, CDR1 is SGHNT, CDR2 YYREEE (reference sequence). There are 15 residues in the CDR3. The CDR3 region has the DNA TGTGCCAGCAGCGAAGGGACTTTTCCCTCCTACGAGCAGTACTTC. Translation: CASSEGTFPSYEQYF.

At least ten counts were recorded for this clonotype. This chain links TRBV7-2 with TRBJ1-4; D not certain. Trimming removed 4 bases at V and 0 bases at J, with 9 bases between. The CDR3 is 15 residues long. Germline V lookup: CDR1 SGHTA, CDR2 FQGNSA. CDR3 protein: CASSSRVSTNEKLFF. The CDR3 DNA is TGTGCCAGCAGCTCTAGGGTATCAACTAATGAAAAACTGTTTTTT. The entire variable domain, with the rest obtained from reference TRBV7-2 and TRBJ1-4, is as follows: GAGVSQSPSNKVTEKGKDVELRCDPISGHTALYWYRQSLGQGLEFLIYFQGNSAPDKSGLPSDRFSAERTGGSVSTLTIQRTQQEDSAVYLCASSSRVSTNEKLFFGSGTQLSVL.

The V and J genes are TRBV7-2 and TRBJ2-7; tentative D call: TRBD1 (5 bases). Trimming removed 5 bases at V and 5 bases at J, with 19 bases between. Germline lookup yields CDR1 SGHTA and CDR2 FQGNSA. The CDR3 contains 15 residues. DNA of the CDR3: TGTGCCAGCAGCCCAAGGGGTCTACCCATCGACGAGCAGTACTTC. It is translated as CASSPRGLPIDEQYF.

The V gene is TRBV12-3 or TRBV12-4, the J gene TRBJ1-2; the D gene is possibly TRBD1 (6 bases). This CDR3 spans 15 amino acids. Deletions cut 4 bases from V and 4 bases from J, with 16 bases between. This CDR3 is CASSWPQGPSYGYTF. The CDR3 DNA reads TGTGCCAGCAGTTGGCCACAGGGCCCCAGCTATGGCTACACCTTC.

This clonotype was detected ten times or more. The rearrangement links TRBV7-9 to TRBJ2-3; 7 bases align to TRBD2. Germline lookup yields CDR1 SEHNR and CDR2 FQNEAQ (reference sequence). The ends lost 5 bases at V and 4 bases at J; junction bases unmatched: 6. CDR3 length: 14 amino acids. Here the CDR3 reads CASSGGGDPDTQYF. CDR3 DNA: TGTGCCAGCAGCGGGGGGGGGGATCCAGATACGCAGTATTTT. The whole variable domain, filled in from reference TRBV7-9 and TRBJ2-3, reads DTGVSQNPRHKITKRGQNVTFRCDPISEHNRLYWYRQTLGQGPEFLTYFQNEAQLEKSRLLSDRFSAERPKGSFSTLEIQRTEQGDSAMYLCASSGGGDPDTQYFGPGTRLTVL.

This clonotype occurred many times. The chain joins TRBV19 to TRBJ1-6, with 7 positions matching TRBD1. Per germline, CDR1 LNHDA and CDR2 SQIVND (reference sequence). J was trimmed by 7 bases and V by 5 bases; bases with no gene match: 8. This CDR3 comprises 15 residues. The CDR3 is CASSSTGTANSPLHF. In DNA form, the CDR3 reads TGTGCCAGTAGTTCAACCGGGACAGCAAATTCACCCCTCCACTTT.